This entry features one TCR beta chain sequence. As yet, its antigen is unknown. The source of the sample is a study of CD8 T cells in ankylosing spondylitis. General study points: Clones linked to disease were reported to show significant enrichment in matched ankylosing spondylitis synovial fluid. Relatively rare in peripheral blood, disease-linked clones were also CD8+. Roughly eight highly homologous variants formed a TCR beta motif that appeared characteristic of ankylosing spondylitis blood. There were earlier reports of some motif variants in reactive arthritis synovial fluid and blood.

V dropped 0 bases and J dropped 0 bases, with 5 bases sitting between them. Germline V gene lookup returns CDR1 SGHRS and CDR2 YFSETQ. This CDR3 comprises 14 residues. Quantitative 5'-RACE was performed with molecular barcodes, and it yielded the TCR beta libraries. In TCRdb, the 5' RACE reads were re-called with MiXCR into one record per CDR3 protein. The data contain roughly 440,000 distinct CDR3 sequences, roughly 18% of them singletons. Specimen: blood, either unsorted or a sorted T cell fraction (not recorded which). The sequence was obtained from a male donor with ankylosing spondylitis. The V and J genes are TRBV5-1 and TRBJ2-3; D is unclear. The CDR3 sequence: CASSLADSTDTQYF. The CDR3 coding sequence is TGCGCCAGCAGCTTGGCTGATAGCACAGATACGCAGTATTTT.